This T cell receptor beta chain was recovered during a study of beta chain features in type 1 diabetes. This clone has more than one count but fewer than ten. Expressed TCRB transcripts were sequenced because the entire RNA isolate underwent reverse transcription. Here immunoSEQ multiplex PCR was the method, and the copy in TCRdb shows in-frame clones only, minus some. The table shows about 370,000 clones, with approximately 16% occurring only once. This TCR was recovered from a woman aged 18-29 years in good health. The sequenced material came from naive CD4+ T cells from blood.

DNA for the CDR3: TGTGCCAGTAGTATGACGCAGGGCTCCTACGAGCAGTACTTC. Translated, it gives CASSMTQGSYEQYF. The genes are TRBV19 and TRBJ2-7; D is possibly TRBD1 (5 bases). The V gene lost 3 bases and the J gene lost 0 bases, with 9 bases spanning the gap. The germline V gene encodes CDR1 LNHDA and CDR2 SQIVND (reference sequence). The CDR3 contains 14 residues.